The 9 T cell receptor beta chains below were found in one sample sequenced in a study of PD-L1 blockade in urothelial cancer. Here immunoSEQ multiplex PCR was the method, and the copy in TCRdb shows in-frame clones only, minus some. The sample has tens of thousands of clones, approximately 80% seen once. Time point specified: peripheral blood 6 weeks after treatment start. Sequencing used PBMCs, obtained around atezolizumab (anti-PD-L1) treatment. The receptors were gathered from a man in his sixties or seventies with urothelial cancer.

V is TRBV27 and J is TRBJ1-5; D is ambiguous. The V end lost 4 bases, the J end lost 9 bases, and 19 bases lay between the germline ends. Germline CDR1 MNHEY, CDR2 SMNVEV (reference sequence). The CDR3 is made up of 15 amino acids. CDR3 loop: CASSSSPDGRRPQHF. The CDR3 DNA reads TGTGCCAGCAGTTCGTCCCCGGACGGGAGGAGGCCCCAGCATTTT.

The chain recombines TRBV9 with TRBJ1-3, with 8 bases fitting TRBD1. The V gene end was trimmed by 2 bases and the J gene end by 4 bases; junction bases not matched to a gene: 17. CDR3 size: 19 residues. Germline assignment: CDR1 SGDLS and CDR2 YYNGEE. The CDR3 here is CASSVTLGSGGTGGNTIYF. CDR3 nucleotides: TGTGCCAGCAGCGTCACCCTGGGTTCTGGCGGGACAGGCGGAAACACCATATATTTT.

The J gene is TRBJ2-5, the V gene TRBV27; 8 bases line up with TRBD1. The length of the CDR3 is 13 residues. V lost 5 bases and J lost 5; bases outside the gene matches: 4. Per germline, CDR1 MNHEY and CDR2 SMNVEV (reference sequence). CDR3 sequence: CASSHRDRETQYF. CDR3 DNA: TGTGCCAGCAGTCACCGGGACAGGGAGACCCAGTACTTC.

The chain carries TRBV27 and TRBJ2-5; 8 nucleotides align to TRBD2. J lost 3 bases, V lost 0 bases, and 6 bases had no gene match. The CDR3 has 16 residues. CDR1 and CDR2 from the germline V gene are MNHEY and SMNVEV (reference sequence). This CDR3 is CASSLSVGGAEETQYF. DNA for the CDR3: TGTGCCAGCAGTTTATCGGTCGGGGGGGCAGAAGAGACCCAGTACTTC.

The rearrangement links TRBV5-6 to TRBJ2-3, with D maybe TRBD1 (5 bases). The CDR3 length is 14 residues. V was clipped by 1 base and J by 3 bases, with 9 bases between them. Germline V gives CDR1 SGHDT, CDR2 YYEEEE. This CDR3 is CASSLRGNTDTQYF. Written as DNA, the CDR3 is TGTGCCAGCAGCTTGAGGGGCAATACAGATACGCAGTATTTT. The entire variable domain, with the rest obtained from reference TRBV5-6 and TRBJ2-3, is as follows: DAGVTQSPTHLIKTRGQQVTLRCSPKSGHDTVSWYQQALGQGPQFIFQYYEEEERQRGNFPDRFSGHQFPNYSSELNVNALLLGDSALYLCASSLRGNTDTQYFGPGTRLTVL.

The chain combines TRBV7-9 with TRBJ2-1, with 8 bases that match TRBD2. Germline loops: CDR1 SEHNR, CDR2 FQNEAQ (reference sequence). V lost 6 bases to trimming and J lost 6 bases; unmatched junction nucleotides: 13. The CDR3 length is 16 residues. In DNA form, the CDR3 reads TGTGCCAGCAGTCCCCTCACGGGAGGGCCGGTCAATGAGCAGTTCTTC. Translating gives CASSPLTGGPVNEQFF.

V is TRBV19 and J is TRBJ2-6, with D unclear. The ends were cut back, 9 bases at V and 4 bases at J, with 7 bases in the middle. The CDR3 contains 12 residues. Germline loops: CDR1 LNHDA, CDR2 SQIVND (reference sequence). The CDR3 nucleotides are TGTGCCAGCGATACAGGGGCCAACGTCCTGACTTTC. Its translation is CASDTGANVLTF.

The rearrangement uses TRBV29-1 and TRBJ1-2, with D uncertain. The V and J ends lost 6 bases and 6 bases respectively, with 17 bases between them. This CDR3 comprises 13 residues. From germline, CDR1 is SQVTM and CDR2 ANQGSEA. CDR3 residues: CSVQNEGFNGYTF. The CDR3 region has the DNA TGCAGCGTCCAGAATGAGGGATTCAATGGCTACACCTTC.

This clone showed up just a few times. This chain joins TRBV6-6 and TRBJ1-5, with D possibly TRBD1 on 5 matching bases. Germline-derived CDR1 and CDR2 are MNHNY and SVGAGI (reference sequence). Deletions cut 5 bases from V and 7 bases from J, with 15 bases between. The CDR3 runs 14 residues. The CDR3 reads CASSQTPGLQPQHF. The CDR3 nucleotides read TGTGCCAGCAGTCAGACGCCAGGGTTGCAGCCCCAGCATTTT.